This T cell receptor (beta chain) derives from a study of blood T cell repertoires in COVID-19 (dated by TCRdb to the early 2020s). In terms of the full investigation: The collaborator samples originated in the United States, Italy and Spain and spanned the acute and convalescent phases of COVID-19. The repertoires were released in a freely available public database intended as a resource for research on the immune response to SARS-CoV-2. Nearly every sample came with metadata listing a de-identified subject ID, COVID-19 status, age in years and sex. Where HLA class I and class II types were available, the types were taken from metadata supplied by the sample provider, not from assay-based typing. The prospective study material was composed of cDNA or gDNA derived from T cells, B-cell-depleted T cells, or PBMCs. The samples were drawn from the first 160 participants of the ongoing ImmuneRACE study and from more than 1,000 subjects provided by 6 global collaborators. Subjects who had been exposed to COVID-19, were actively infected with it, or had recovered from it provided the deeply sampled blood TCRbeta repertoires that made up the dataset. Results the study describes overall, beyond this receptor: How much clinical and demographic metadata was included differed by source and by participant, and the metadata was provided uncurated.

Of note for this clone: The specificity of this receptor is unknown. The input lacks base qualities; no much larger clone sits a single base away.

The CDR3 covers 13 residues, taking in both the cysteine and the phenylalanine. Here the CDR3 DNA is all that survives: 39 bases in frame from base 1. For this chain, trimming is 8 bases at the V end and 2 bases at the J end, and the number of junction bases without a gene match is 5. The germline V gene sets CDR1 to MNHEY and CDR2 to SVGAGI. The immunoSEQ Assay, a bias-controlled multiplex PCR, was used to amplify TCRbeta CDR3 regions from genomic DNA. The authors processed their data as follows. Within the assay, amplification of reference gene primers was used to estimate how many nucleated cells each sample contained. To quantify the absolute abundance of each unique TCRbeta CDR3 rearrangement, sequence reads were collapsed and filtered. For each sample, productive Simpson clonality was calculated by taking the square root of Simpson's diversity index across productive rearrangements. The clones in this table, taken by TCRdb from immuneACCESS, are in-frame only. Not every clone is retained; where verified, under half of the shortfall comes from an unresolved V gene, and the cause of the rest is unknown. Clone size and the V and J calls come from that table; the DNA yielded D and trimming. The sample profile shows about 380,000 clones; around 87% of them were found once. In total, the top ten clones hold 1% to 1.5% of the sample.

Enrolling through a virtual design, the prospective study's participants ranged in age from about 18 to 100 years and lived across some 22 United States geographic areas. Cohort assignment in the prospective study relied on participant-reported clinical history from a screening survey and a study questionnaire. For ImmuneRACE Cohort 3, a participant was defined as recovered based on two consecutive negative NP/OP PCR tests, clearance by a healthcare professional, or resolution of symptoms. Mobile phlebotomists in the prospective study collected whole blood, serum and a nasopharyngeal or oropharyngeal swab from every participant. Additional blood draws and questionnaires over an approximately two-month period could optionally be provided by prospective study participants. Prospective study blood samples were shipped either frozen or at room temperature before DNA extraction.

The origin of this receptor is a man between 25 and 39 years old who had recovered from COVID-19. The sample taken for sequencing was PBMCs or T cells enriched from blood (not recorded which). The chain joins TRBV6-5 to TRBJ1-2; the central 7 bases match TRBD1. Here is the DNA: TGTGCCAGCCATAGGGGGCGGAACTATGGCTACACCTTC. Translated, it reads CASHRGRNYGYTF.